This section outlines one T cell receptor (beta chain) sequence together with its context. The data stem from a study of naive and memory T cell subsets. Four subsets defined by CD45RA and CD27 were sorted after CD3, CD4, CD8 and live/dead staining. Germline CDR1 is SGHTA and CDR2 is FQGNSA. The CDR3 spans 15 residues. V was pared by 2 bases and J by 1 base, with 11 bases between. Two oligonucleotides, mixed equimolar, formed the beta constant-region primer covering TRBC1 and TRBC2. MiXCR, run by TCRdb on the UMI-ligation and nested PCR reads, gives a single entry per CDR3 protein. Of 130,000 to 150,000 distinct CDR3 sequences in the sample, about 18% were seen once.

The sequence derives from a human donor in good health. The sample comprised naive CD4+ T cells from blood. J is TRBJ1-1 and V is TRBV7-2; no definite D call. CDR3 loop: CASSLLGSGNTEAFF. The CDR3 DNA follows: TGTGCCAGCAGCTTATTGGGGTCAGGGAACACTGAAGCTTTCTTT.